This T cell receptor beta chain was identified during a study of CD8 T cells in ankylosing spondylitis. Study results and caveats: From matched ankylosing spondylitis synovial fluid, disease-linked clones were reportedly recovered at significantly enriched levels. One TCR beta motif, made up of under ten highly homologous variants, appeared characteristic of ankylosing spondylitis blood. Past studies reported some motif variants in reactive arthritis synovial fluid and blood.

A note on this clonotype: Its antigen remains unknown.

For TCR beta, libraries came from quantitative 5'-RACE with molecular barcodes. TCRdb called the 5' RACE reads again in MiXCR, with one record for every CDR3 protein. There are approximately 250,000 distinct CDR3 sequences in the sample; more than 20% occur only once, and around 0.58% lies in the top ten. The CDR3 sequence is 13 residues long. The V end was cut by 5 bases, the J end by 3 bases, with 12 bases between. CDR1 is DFQATT and CDR2 is SNEGSKA in the germline V gene (reference sequence). The receptor was isolated from a male donor with ankylosing spondylitis or in good health (not recorded which). This chain joins TRBV20-1 and TRBJ2-3; D possibly corresponds to TRBD2 (6 bases). The sequenced sample was blood, either unsorted or a sorted T cell fraction (not recorded which). CDR3 sequence (DNA): TGCAGTGCTCAGAGCGGGCGTACAGATACGCAGTATTTT. This codes for CSAQSGRTDTQYF.